The 21 T cell receptor beta chains listed next were all sequenced from one sample in a study of control samples from healthy donors and cancer patients. Profiled with immunoSEQ multiplex PCR; TCRdb holds only in-frame clones, not every one. The table for this sample gives approximately 190,000 clones. Sequencing was done on a sample of blood. The receptors stem from a woman aged 25 to 39 in good health.

For the CDR3, the DNA is TGTGCTAGTGGTTTCTCCGGACAGGCTGGGACTGGAAACACCATATATTTT. Encoded protein: CASGFSGQAGTGNTIYF. This chain connects TRBV12-5 to TRBJ1-3; 7 bases fit TRBD1. This CDR3 spans 17 amino acids. CDR1 and CDR2 (germline): LGHNT, FRNRAP. V lost 3 bases, J lost 2 bases, and 10 bases stayed unmatched.

The chain links TRBV6-5 to TRBJ1-4; 8 bases line up with TRBD1. V shed 4 bases and J 7 bases; nucleotides not matched to a gene: 8. The CDR3 extends over 15 amino acids. From germline, CDR1 is MNHEY and CDR2 SVGAGI. CDR3 nucleotide sequence: TGTGCCAGCAGTTCAACCAGGGGGCGCGGTGAAAAACTGTTTTTT. The encoded protein is CASSSTRGRGEKLFF.

The J gene is TRBJ1-2, the V gene TRBV5-5, with 9 bases fitting TRBD1. Germline lookup yields CDR1 SGHKS and CDR2 YYEKEE (reference sequence). This CDR3 is 14 amino acids long. V gave up 4 bases and J gave up 3 bases; unmatched junction bases: 4. CDR3 region: CASSQQGAYYGYTF. The CDR3 region has the DNA TGTGCCAGCAGCCAACAGGGGGCTTACTATGGCTACACCTTC. Based on the CDR3 plus reference TRBV5-5 and TRBJ1-2, the full variable domain is DAGVTQSPTHLIKTRGQQVTLRCSPISGHKSVSWYQQVLGQGPQFIFQYYEKEERGRGNFPDRFSARQFPNYSSELNVNALLLGDSALYLCASSQQGAYYGYTFGSGTRLTVV.

The chain employs TRBV12-5 and TRBJ2-1, with 7 nucleotides matching TRBD1. The ends lost 6 bases at V and 13 bases at J; junction bases unmatched: 6. CDR1 and CDR2 (germline): LGHNT, FRNRAP. This CDR3 spans 11 amino acids. CDR3 residues: CASGYGDRQFF. The DNA for the CDR3 is TGTGCTAGTGGGTATGGGGACAGACAGTTCTTC. The whole variable domain, remainder taken from reference TRBV12-5 and TRBJ2-1, is DARVTQTPRHKVTEMGQEVTMRCQPILGHNTVFWYRQTMMQGLELLAYFRNRAPLDDSGMPKDRFSAEMPDATLATLKIQPSEPRDSAVYFCASGYGDRQFFGPGTRLTVL.

CDR3 nucleotides: TGTGCCAGCAGTTCTACAGGGAACTATGGCTACACCTTC. Residues: CASSSTGNYGYTF. The chain employs TRBV28 and TRBJ1-2; TRBD1 might be the D (6 bases). The CDR3 extends over 13 amino acids. The V end lost 4 bases, the J end lost 2 bases, and 8 bases lay between the germline ends. Germline-derived CDR1 and CDR2 are MDHEN and SYDVKM.

CDR3 in amino acids: CASRLGTVQETQYF. The DNA for the CDR3 is TGTGCCAGCCGACTCGGGACAGTACAAGAGACCCAGTACTTC. The V and J genes are TRBV28 and TRBJ2-5; 7 nucleotides align to TRBD1. The CDR3 spans 14 residues. Germline V gene lookup returns CDR1 MDHEN and CDR2 SYDVKM. Losses at the gene ends were 8 bases for V and 2 bases for J; bases not matched to a gene: 8.

The chain combines TRBV7-9 with TRBJ2-3, with D perhaps matching TRBD2 (5 bases). The germline V gene encodes CDR1 SEHNR and CDR2 FQNEAQ (reference sequence). V was cut by 3 bases and J by 2 bases, with 9 bases left in between. The CDR3 covers 14 residues. The CDR3 nucleotides are TGTGCCAGCAGCTTCCGGGGAAACACAGATACGCAGTATTTT. This codes for CASSFRGNTDTQYF.

CDR3 protein: CASSLQGNQPQHF. CDR3 nucleotides: TGTGCCAGCAGTTTACAGGGCAATCAGCCCCAGCATTTT. The chain uses TRBV6-5 and TRBJ1-5; tentatively, D is TRBD1 (5 bases). Germline values: CDR1 MNHEY, CDR2 SVGAGI. The CDR3 is 13 amino acids. V lost 4 bases and J lost 2, with 6 bases in between.

This chain links TRBV4-1 with TRBJ2-7, with TRBD1 matching over 10 bases. CDR3 length: 16 amino acids. The V gene's germline CDR1 is MGHRA and CDR2 YSYEKL. Trimming took 2 bases from V and 2 from J; bases not matched to a gene: 6. CDR3 sequence: CASSQRTGTGAYEQYF. CDR3 sequence (DNA): TGCGCCAGCAGCCAACGAACCGGGACAGGGGCCTACGAGCAGTACTTC.

The chain links TRBV28 to TRBJ1-2; a weak D match, TRBD1 (5 bases). The germline CDR1 and CDR2 sequences are MDHEN and SYDVKM. Trimming pared 6 bases from V and 7 bases from J, leaving 21 bases between. The CDR3 covers 15 residues. The CDR3 DNA is TGTGCCAGCAGCGAAATCCAGGGACGGCGTCTTGGCTACACCTTC. Translation gives CASSEIQGRRLGYTF.

The genes are TRBV28 and TRBJ1-5; D gene unclear. V gave up 3 bases and J gave up 4 bases, with 10 bases separating them. The CDR3 has 14 amino acids. Germline loops: CDR1 MDHEN, CDR2 SYDVKM. The CDR3 here is CASSFWASNQPQHF. As DNA, the CDR3 is TGTGCCAGCAGTTTTTGGGCCTCAAATCAGCCCCAGCATTTT.

Remarks on this clone: This same CDR3 is encoded by further DNA sequences in the sample. The V gene is TRBV27, the J gene TRBJ1-6; possible D gene TRBD1, 5 bases. The CDR3 totals 13 residues. V dropped 3 bases and J dropped 7 bases, with 7 bases sitting between them. Germline assignment: CDR1 MNHEY and CDR2 SMNVEV (reference sequence). This chain's CDR3 is CASSLGGNSPLHF. CDR3 nucleotides: TGTGCCAGCAGTTTGGGGGGAAATTCACCCCTCCACTTT.

The chain combines TRBV18 with TRBJ2-7, with 10 nucleotides matching TRBD1. The CDR3 runs to 14 residues. CDR1 KGHSH and CDR2 LQKENI come from the germline V gene. The trim removed 0 bases at V and 4 bases at J, leaving 0 bases unmatched. CDR3 sequence: CASSPPDRGYEQYF. As DNA, the CDR3 is TGTGCCAGCTCACCACCGGACAGGGGGTACGAGCAGTACTTC.

The V call is TRBV30, the J call TRBJ1-3; TRBD1 is a possible D gene (5 bases). The CDR3 totals 14 residues. Trimming left V 4 bases short and J 4 bases short, with 14 bases between. The germline V gene encodes CDR1 GTSNPN and CDR2 SVGIG (reference sequence). The CDR3 region is CAWTDPGRGNTIYF. The CDR3 nucleotides are TGTGCCTGGACCGACCCGGGACGGGGAAACACCATATATTTT.

The chain couples TRBV11-3 to TRBJ1-6, with D possibly matching TRBD1 (6 bases). This CDR3 has 19 residues. Trimming removed 2 bases from V and 2 bases from J, with 19 bases in between. Looked up from germline, CDR1 is SGHNT and CDR2 is YENEEA. This CDR3 reads CASSLPSSGGRAYNSPLHF. CDR3 nucleotides: TGTGCCAGCAGCTTACCCTCCTCCGGGGGGCGCGCCTATAATTCACCCCTCCACTTT.

With regard to this clone: A junction boundary mismatches the germline segment, possibly from a read error. As DNA, the CDR3 is TGTGCTAGCAGCTTAGAGACATTACCCGGAAACACCATATATTTT. Its translation is CASSLETLPGNTIYF. This chain links TRBV7-7 with TRBJ1-3, with D uncertain. The V gene's germline CDR1 is SSHAT and CDR2 FNYEAQ (reference sequence). This CDR3 region has 15 residues.

V and J are TRBV5-1 and TRBJ2-2; 7 bases fit TRBD1. Per the germline V gene, CDR1 is SGHRS and CDR2 is YFSETQ. The junction had 8 bases not matched to a gene; V was cut back by 5 bases and J by 4 bases. The CDR3 covers 15 residues. The CDR3 DNA is TGCGCCAGCAGTTTGATGGGGACAGCCACCGGGGAGCTGTTTTTT. As protein: CASSLMGTATGELFF.

The V and J genes are TRBV11-2 and TRBJ2-5, with 7 positions matching TRBD2. This CDR3 spans 12 amino acids. J was trimmed by 2 bases and V by 8 bases; bases with no gene match: 2. Per germline, CDR1 SGHAT and CDR2 FQNNGV. Here the CDR3 reads CASWGGQETQYF. The DNA of the CDR3 is TGTGCCAGCTGGGGGGGGCAAGAGACCCAGTACTTC.

The rearrangement links TRBV19 to TRBJ1-3; unclear D gene. This CDR3 is 15 amino acids long. The ends were cut back, 7 bases at V and 0 bases at J, with 13 bases in the middle. Germline CDR1 is LNHDA and CDR2 is SQIVND (reference sequence). The CDR3: CASTPDGNSGNTIYF. CDR3 nucleotide sequence: TGTGCCAGTACCCCGGACGGTAACTCTGGAAACACCATATATTTT.

The chain couples TRBV18 to TRBJ2-4; 9 positions match TRBD1. Germline V gives CDR1 KGHSH, CDR2 LQKENI. CDR3 length: 15 residues. Trimming at V came to 5 bases and at J to 1 base, leaving 3 bases not matched to a gene. CDR3 in amino acids: CASSTGTGAKNIQYF. As DNA, the CDR3 is TGTGCCAGCTCAACCGGGACAGGGGCCAAAAACATTCAGTACTTC.

The genes are TRBV7-2 and TRBJ2-7; D is possibly TRBD2 (6 bases). V lost 6 bases and J 3 bases, leaving 15 bases between the germline ends. The germline CDR1 and CDR2 sequences are SGHTA and FQGNSA. The CDR3 consists of 14 residues. This chain's CDR3 is CASRLEGRGYEQYF. The CDR3 DNA sequence: TGTGCCAGCAGGTTGGAGGGCAGAGGCTACGAGCAGTACTTC.